The rows below give T cell receptor beta chains drawn from one sample of a study of vaccination and CD4 T cells after COVID-19. From the PCR reads, TCRdb called clonotypes with MiXCR, one entry per CDR3 protein. This table has 15,000 to 20,000 distinct CDR3 sequences, around 60% appearing once. No antigen is known for these receptors. Sequences were obtained from CD4+ T cells from blood, cultured in vitro. These receptor sequences come from a human donor who had recovered from COVID-19. CDR3s include the opening cysteine and the closing phenylalanine or tryptophan. D genes are given only for firm matches. Size is stated for part of the rows, as once, few or many counts, or as a class when the clone is expanded.

clone size | J gene | V gene | D gene | CDR3 DNA | CDR3 protein
. | TRBJ1-1 | TRBV5-1 | TRBD1 | TGCGCCAGCAGCTTGGCCAGTCGGACAGGGGCGGGAACTGAAGCTTTCTTT | CASSLASRTGAGTEAFF
. | TRBJ1-6 | TRBV12-3/TRBV12-4 | TRBD1 | TGTGCCAGCAGAGGGGACAGCTCCTATAATTCACCCCTCCACTTT | CASRGDSSYNSPLHF
. | TRBJ2-1 | TRBV7-3 | . | TGTGCCAGCAGCTTAACCCTAGATCGATACAATGAGCAGTTCTTC | CASSLTLDRYNEQFF
. | TRBJ2-2 | TRBV7-6 | . | TGTGCCAGCAGCTTAGCGCGGGGCGCCGGGGAGCTGTTTTTT | CASSLARGAGELFF
few | TRBJ1-2 | TRBV12-3/TRBV12-4 | . | TGTGCCAGCAGTTTGATCGGGGCTGGCTACACCTTC | CASSLIGAGYTF
. | TRBJ1-4 | TRBV7-9 | TRBD1 | TGTGCCAGCAGCCGAGCCGGGACAGACAATGAAAAACTGTTTTTT | CASSRAGTDNEKLFF
. | TRBJ2-3 | TRBV7-3 | . | TGTGCCAGCAGCCTCCTAGGGTTGACCAGCGCAGATACGCAGTATTTT | CASSLLGLTSADTQYF
few | TRBJ1-1 | TRBV7-2 | . | TGTGCCAGCACCCCGACAACAAACACTGAAGCTTTCTTT | CASTPTTNTEAFF
few | TRBJ1-5 | TRBV7-2 | . | TGTGCCAGCAGCTTCATGGGGGGCAATCAGCCCCAGCATTTT | CASSFMGGNQPQHF
. | TRBJ1-1 | TRBV12-3/TRBV12-4 | . | TGTGCCAGCAGTTTAGTCGGGGGTGGGACTGAAGCTTTCTTT | CASSLVGGGTEAFF
. | TRBJ1-1 | TRBV6-5 | . | TGTGCCAGCAGTTACTCGAGTGGTCACACTGAAGCTTTCTTT | CASSYSSGHTEAFF
. | TRBJ2-1 | TRBV7-2 | . | TGTGCCAGCAGCTTAGGTGGGGACCCTACCTACAATGAGCAGTTCTTC | CASSLGGDPTYNEQFF
. | TRBJ2-3 | TRBV20-1 | TRBD2 | TGCAGTGCTAGAATACCTAGCGGGAGCAGCAAAGAAGATACGCAGTATTTT | CSARIPSGSSKEDTQYF
. | TRBJ2-1 | TRBV6-1 | . | TGTGCCAGCAGTACCTACAATGAGCAGTTCTTC | CASSTYNEQFF
. | TRBJ2-1 | TRBV11-2 | . | TGTGCCAGCAGCTTAGCAGTACTAGTCCATGAGCAGTTCTTC | CASSLAVLVHEQFF
large | TRBJ1-1 | TRBV28 | . | TGTGCCAGCACTCCAGTGAGGGCCGGTCGTTTTGTCTTT | CASTPVRAGRFVF
. | TRBJ2-3 | TRBV6-5 | . | TGTGCCAGCAGTTCAAATACAGATACGCAGTATTTT | CASSSNTDTQYF
. | TRBJ1-5 | TRBV6-1 | . | TGTGCCTCTCGACACCTTAATCAGCCCCAGCATTTT | CASRHLNQPQHF
. | TRBJ1-1 | TRBV5-4 | TRBD1 | TGTGCCAGCAGCTTACAACAGGGGGGAGACCCTGTAGCTTTCTTT | CASSLQQGGDPVAFF
. | TRBJ2-1 | TRBV20-1 | . | TGCAGTGCTAGAGCCCTGGGGACGGGAAGCTCCTACAATGAGCAGTTCTTC | CSARALGTGSSYNEQFF
once | TRBJ1-5 | TRBV18 | TRBD1 | TGTGCCACCACCCGCGATACAGGGGGAGATCAGCCCCAGCATTTT | CATTRDTGGDQPQHF
. | TRBJ1-2 | TRBV4-3 | . | TGCGCCAGCAGCCAAGACCCTCCCGGGGCAGGACCCTCCGGCTATGGCTACACCTTC | CASSQDPPGAGPSGYGYTF
few | TRBJ1-5 | TRBV6-4 | TRBD1 | TGTGCCAGCAGTCACCCATCGGACAGGGAAGAGCAGCCCCAGCATTTT | CASSHPSDREEQPQHF
. | TRBJ2-2 | TRBV7-7 | TRBD1 | TGTGCTAGCAGCAAGGGGGCCGGCACCGGGGAGCTGTTTTTT | CASSKGAGTGELFF
once | TRBJ1-4 | TRBV12-3/TRBV12-4 | TRBD1 | TGTGCCAGCAGTTTACAGGGGGCTAATGAAAAACTGTTTTTT | CASSLQGANEKLFF
. | TRBJ2-7 | TRBV12-3/TRBV12-4 | . | TGTGCCAGCAGTTTACTAGTCGGCTACGAGCAGTACTTC | CASSLLVGYEQYF
. | TRBJ2-3 | TRBV20-1 | . | TGCAGTGCTAGAGGCAGCCGGGCGCGGGGATCCACCACAGATACGCAGTATTTT | CSARGSRARGSTTDTQYF
. | TRBJ2-5 | TRBV6-2/TRBV6-3 | TRBD1 | TGTGCCAGCACCTACCGGGACAGGGGCGTTCAAGAGACCCAGTACTTC | CASTYRDRGVQETQYF
. | TRBJ2-5 | TRBV4-3 | . | TGCGCCAGCAGCATACGATTGGGACCTCAAGAGACCCAGTACTTC | CASSIRLGPQETQYF
few | TRBJ2-7 | TRBV15 | TRBD1 | TGTGCCACCAGCAGAAACCGGGACAGGACCTACGAGCAGTACTTC | CATSRNRDRTYEQYF
. | TRBJ2-2 | TRBV6-1 | TRBD2 | TGTGCCAGCAGTGCTCAGAGACTAGCGGGACAAGAGCACGGGGAGCTGTTTTTT | CASSAQRLAGQEHGELFF
. | TRBJ1-5 | TRBV7-2 | . | TGTGCCAGCAGGGACAGAAGTAACCAGCCCCAGCATTTT | CASRDRSNQPQHF
few | TRBJ1-5 | TRBV12-3/TRBV12-4 | . | TGTGCCAGCAGTTTAGCTCCTCAGCCCCAGCATTTT | CASSLAPQPQHF
. | TRBJ2-6 | TRBV11-3 | TRBD1 | TGTGCCAGCAGATTAAACCGTTGGGACAGCAATTCCTCTGGGGCCAACGTCCTGACTTTC | CASRLNRWDSNSSGANVLTF
few | TRBJ1-1 | TRBV28 | TRBD1 | TGTGCCAGCGGGACAGGGGCGGTGAACACTGAAGCTTTCTTT | CASGTGAVNTEAFF
. | TRBJ2-7 | TRBV19 | . | TGTGCCAGTAGCACCCGACGGGGGACAGCTAAAGGAGGCTACGAGCAGTACTTC | CASSTRRGTAKGGYEQYF
. | TRBJ2-3 | TRBV5-6 | TRBD2 | TGTGCCAGCAGCTCCGGACTAGCGGGGAGGGATACGCAGTATTTT | CASSSGLAGRDTQYF
. | TRBJ2-7 | TRBV4-1 | . | TGCGCCAGCAGCCAAACGAGGGTAGGTGAGCAGTACTTC | CASSQTRVGEQYF
. | TRBJ2-2 | TRBV19 | . | TGTGCCAGTAGAAGAGGCGATGCAGGGAGCACCGGGGAGCTGTTTTTT | CASRRGDAGSTGELFF
. | TRBJ2-5 | TRBV11-2 | TRBD2 | TGTGCCAGCAGCCGGGGACTAGCGGATCAAGAGACCCAGTACTTC | CASSRGLADQETQYF
. | TRBJ2-5 | TRBV25-1 | TRBD1 | TGTGCCAGCGGGGAGACAGGGGCCCCGACCCAGTACTTC | CASGETGAPTQYF
. | TRBJ2-5 | TRBV18 | . | TGTGCCAGCTCACCACGGGGGACACTTCAAGAGACCCAGTACTTC | CASSPRGTLQETQYF
. | TRBJ1-5 | TRBV6-1 | . | TGTGCCAGCAGTCAGAAGAGGGGCAATCAGCCCCAGCATTTT | CASSQKRGNQPQHF
. | TRBJ2-1 | TRBV7-6 | . | TGTGCCAGCAGCGTTAGAGGGCGGGCGGAATTCTACAATGAGCAGTTCTTC | CASSVRGRAEFYNEQFF
. | TRBJ2-5 | TRBV11-3 | . | TGTGCCAGCAGACAAGAGACCCAGTACTTC | CASRQETQYF
. | TRBJ1-1 | TRBV18 | . | TGTGCCAGCTCACCACCGAACAGTCAGAACACTGAAGCTTTCTTT | CASSPPNSQNTEAFF
few | TRBJ1-2 | TRBV20-1 | . | TGCAGTGCCATCCGACAGTCTCATGGGTTAGGGGATGGCTACACCTTC | CSAIRQSHGLGDGYTF
. | TRBJ1-2 | TRBV27 | . | TGTGCCAGCAGTCAAGGGATAGCTAACTATGGCTACACCTTC | CASSQGIANYGYTF
. | TRBJ1-5 | TRBV6-1 | . | TGTGCCAGCATTCCCAGGACAGATAGCAATCAGCCCCAGCATTTT | CASIPRTDSNQPQHF
. | TRBJ2-3 | TRBV20-1 | TRBD1 | TGCAGTGCCCCGGTAGGACAGGGCACAGATACGCAGTATTTT | CSAPVGQGTDTQYF
few | TRBJ1-5 | TRBV3-1 | . | TGTGCCAGCAGCCAAGGAAGCAGGGACAATCAGCCCCAGCATTTT | CASSQGSRDNQPQHF
. | TRBJ1-3 | TRBV7-9 | . | TGTGCCAGCAGCCAAGACTCATCTAGCGGAAACACCATATATTTT | CASSQDSSSGNTIYF
few | TRBJ2-7 | TRBV7-9 | . | TGTGCCAGCAGCAGGACCGGGACGGTGATCTCCTACGAGCAGTACTTC | CASSRTGTVISYEQYF
. | TRBJ1-2 | TRBV28 | TRBD1 | TGTGCCAGCAGTCCGCAACCGGGACAGCACTATGGCTACACCTTC | CASSPQPGQHYGYTF
. | TRBJ1-1 | TRBV7-9 | . | TGTGCCAGCAGCTTAATGGCAGGAATCATGAACACTGAAGCTTTCTTT | CASSLMAGIMNTEAFF